This is a list of T cell receptor beta chains from one sample in a study of human versus mouse CDR3 diversity and MHC coevolution. Measured with immunoSEQ multiplex PCR; TCRdb has only the in-frame clones, and not every one. The sample carries 60,000 or so clones, around 94% recorded once. Sequenced sample: naive CD4+ T cells from blood. These receptors were collected from a person aged 55 to 75 in good health. The CDR3 runs from the conserved cysteine through the conserved F or W. The D gene is left open where the match is weak. Expanded clones are given a class, and other clones once, few, many or no size at all.

j_call v_call clone_size d_call cdr3_aa cdr3_nt
TRBJ1-2 TRBV9 . . CASSPTPTDYGYTF TGTGCCAGCAGCCCGACCCCGACAGACTATGGCTACACCTTC
TRBJ1-2 TRBV10-2 . . CASSESSDYYGYTF TGCGCCAGCAGTGAGTCAAGCGACTATTATGGCTACACCTTC
TRBJ2-2 TRBV5-4 . TRBD1 CASSTPTGGRDTGELFF TGTGCCAGCAGCACCCCGACAGGGGGCCGAGACACCGGGGAGCTGTTTTTT
TRBJ2-1 TRBV7-2 . TRBD2 CASSASGPTGGEQFF TGTGCCAGCAGCGCATCTGGCCCTACGGGGGGTGAGCAGTTCTTC
TRBJ2-2 TRBV5-1 . . CASSFQGYAGELFF TGCGCCAGCAGCTTTCAGGGATATGCCGGGGAGCTGTTTTTT
TRBJ2-2 TRBV7-3 . . CASRSGQNTGELFF TGTGCCAGCAGGTCTGGACAGAACACCGGGGAGCTGTTTTTT
TRBJ2-2 TRBV7-3 . . CASSPREYGTGELFF TGTGCCAGCAGCCCCCGGGAGTATGGAACCGGGGAGCTGTTTTTT
TRBJ2-7 TRBV11-2 . TRBD2 CASSLEGLGPGEQYF TGTGCCAGCAGCTTAGAGGGACTAGGCCCAGGCGAGCAGTACTTC
TRBJ2-7 TRBV27 . . CASSTLTTGEQYF TGTGCCAGCAGTACCCTAACTACGGGCGAGCAGTACTTC
TRBJ2-1 TRBV5-5 . TRBD1 CASSLQGFNEQFF TGTGCCAGCAGCTTACAGGGGTTCAATGAGCAGTTCTTC
TRBJ1-2 TRBV9 once TRBD1 CASSASVGQGNYGYTF TGTGCCAGCAGCGCCTCAGTAGGACAGGGGAACTATGGCTACACCTTC
TRBJ2-5 TRBV9 . TRBD1 CASSVAPGGWETQYF TGTGCCAGCAGCGTAGCCCCAGGGGGCTGGGAGACCCAGTACTTC
TRBJ2-1 TRBV7-3 . . CASSLTPSASRDEQFF TGTGCCAGCAGCTTAACTCCTAGCGCCTCCAGGGATGAGCAGTTCTTC
TRBJ2-1 TRBV11-3 . TRBD2 CASNSGTSGYNEQFF TGTGCCAGCAATTCCGGGACTAGCGGTTACAATGAGCAGTTCTTC
TRBJ2-7 TRBV12-5 . TRBD1 CASGSGTGVEQYF TGTGCTAGTGGTTCTGGGACAGGGGTCGAGCAGTACTTC
TRBJ2-7 TRBV11-3 once TRBD2 CASSLGGSGSYEQYF TGTGCCAGCAGCTTAGGCGGTAGCGGGTCCTACGAGCAGTACTTC
TRBJ1-5 TRBV6-1 . TRBD1 CASRAQGAGNQPQHF TGTGCCAGCAGAGCGCAGGGGGCTGGCAATCAGCCCCAGCATTTT
TRBJ2-3 TRBV6-5 . . CASSYRVSTDTQYF TGTGCCAGCAGTTACCGTGTGAGCACAGATACGCAGTATTTT
TRBJ2-3 TRBV18 . TRBD2 CASSPTTTSGRFTDTQYF TGTGCCAGCTCACCAACTACGACTAGCGGGAGGTTCACAGATACGCAGTATTTT
TRBJ1-3 TRBV27 once . CASSLGGHSGNTIYF TGTGCCAGCAGTTTAGGGGGCCACTCTGGAAACACCATATATTTT
TRBJ1-5 TRBV10-3 . TRBD1 CASRDSDSNQPQHF TGTGCCAGCCGGGACAGCGATAGCAATCAGCCCCAGCATTTT
TRBJ2-2 TRBV11-3 . . CASSLLSSSGELFF TGTGCCAGCAGCTTACTCTCTAGTTCCGGGGAGCTGTTTTTT
TRBJ2-2 TRBV2 . . CASTGQLNTGELFF TGTGCCAGCACCGGACAACTGAACACCGGGGAGCTGTTTTTT
TRBJ1-4 TRBV11-2 . . CASSLGGGPRNEKLFF TGTGCCAGCAGCTTGGGGGGGGGCCCCAGGAACGAAAAACTGTTTTTT